The 16 T cell receptor beta chains given below trace back to one sample, sequenced in a study of PD-1 blockade in mismatch repair-deficient tumors. Time point reported: approximately ten-day in vitro stimulation with candidate neoantigen peptide 4. Sequencing used immunoSEQ multiplex PCR; TCRdb keeps in-frame clones, though not all of them. Among about 14,000 clones listed, under 90% were seen once. No antigen is known for these receptors. The material sequenced was cells cultured in vitro, taken from a patient treated with pembrolizumab. These receptors were obtained from an adult with mismatch repair-deficient cancer.

This clone has just one count. This chain joins TRBV7-9 and TRBJ2-2; no firm D call. The ends were cut back, 6 bases at V and 5 bases at J, with 7 bases in the middle. Germline loops: CDR1 SEHNR, CDR2 FQNEAQ (reference sequence). This CDR3 comprises 12 residues. The DNA for the CDR3 is TGTGCCAGCAGGGGGTGGACCGGGGAGCTGTTTTTT. Its protein product is CASRGWTGELFF.

This chain uses TRBV28 with TRBJ1-1, with unresolved D. Germline CDR1 reads MDHEN; CDR2 reads SYDVKM. The CDR3 sequence is 10 residues long. Trimming stripped 5 bases from V and 10 bases from J, with 8 bases between. The CDR3 is CASSAFVAFF. The CDR3 DNA reads TGTGCCAGCAGTGCTTTTGTAGCTTTCTTT. Variable domain in full (rest from reference TRBV28 and TRBJ1-1): DVKVTQSSRYLVKRTGEKVFLECVQDMDHENMFWYRQDPGLGLRLIYFSYDVKMKEKGDIPEGYSVSREKKERFSLILESASTNQTSMYLCASSAFVAFFGQGTRLTVV.

This clone was found once. The chain employs TRBV7-9 and TRBJ2-7, with D hard to call. Germline lookup yields CDR1 SEHNR and CDR2 FQNEAQ (reference sequence). V lost 2 bases and J 7 bases, leaving 12 bases between the germline ends. This CDR3 contains 13 residues. CDR3 residues: CASSLTPELEQYF. In nucleotides, the CDR3 is TGTGCCAGCAGCTTAACCCCCGAATTGGAGCAGTACTTC. The complete variable domain, with remaining parts taken from reference TRBV7-9 and TRBJ2-7, reads DTGVSQNPRHKITKRGQNVTFRCDPISEHNRLYWYRQTLGQGPEFLTYFQNEAQLEKSRLLSDRFSAERPKGSFSTLEIQRTEQGDSAMYLCASSLTPELEQYFGPGTRLTVT.

CDR3 sequence (DNA): TGTGCCAGCTCAACGGACGGCACAGAGACCCAGTACTTC. As protein: CASSTDGTETQYF. The genes are TRBV18 and TRBJ2-5; no definite D call. This CDR3 has 13 residues. Trimming shortened V by 5 bases and J by 4 bases, and 11 bases separated the two germline ends. CDR1 is KGHSH, CDR2 LQKENI, per germline.

The rearrangement joins TRBV11-2 to TRBJ2-6; D remains unclear. The CDR3 sequence is 13 residues long. Trimming took 9 bases from V and 2 from J, leaving 8 bases between them. The germline V gene encodes CDR1 SGHAT and CDR2 FQNNGV. CDR3 in amino acids: CASGPPGANVLTF. For the CDR3, the DNA is TGTGCCAGTGGGCCTCCTGGGGCCAACGTCCTGACTTTC.

The chain has TRBV9 and TRBJ2-7; 8 bases fit TRBD2. Trimming removed 3 bases from V and 7 bases from J; junction bases left unmatched: 15. Germline lookup yields CDR1 SGDLS and CDR2 YYNGEE. CDR3 length: 16 residues. CDR3 in amino acids: CASSALPQTSAGEQYF. The CDR3, as DNA: TGTGCCAGCAGCGCCCTCCCACAGACTAGCGCCGGGGAGCAGTACTTC.

The chain recombines TRBV4-2 with TRBJ2-7; D perhaps matches TRBD1 (6 bases). CDR1 and CDR2 from the germline V gene are LGHNA and YNFKEQ. The V gene lost 5 bases and the J gene lost 4 bases, with 15 bases spanning the gap. The CDR3 runs 14 residues. CDR3 sequence (DNA): TGTGCCAGCAGCTTGGGGCAGGGGAAGTACGAGCAGTACTTC. Its translation is CASSLGQGKYEQYF.

V gene TRBV6-1 combines with J gene TRBJ2-3; D gene ambiguous. The CDR3 is 12 residues long. Trimming removed 10 bases at V and 5 bases at J, with 13 bases between. Per germline, CDR1 MNHNS and CDR2 SASEGT. CDR3 sequence: CATRGNIDTQYF. CDR3 nucleotide sequence: TGTGCCACACGCGGCAACATAGATACGCAGTATTTT.

This clone was found once. The chain links TRBV28 to TRBJ2-7; D perhaps matches TRBD2 (6 bases). The ends were cut back, 2 bases at V and 2 bases at J, with 16 bases in the middle. The CDR3 is 16 residues long. CDR1 MDHEN and CDR2 SYDVKM come from the germline V gene. CDR3 bases: TGTGCCAGCAGTTTACAACTCCGGGACTGGACCTACGAGCAGTACTTC. Translated: CASSLQLRDWTYEQYF.

The rearrangement uses TRBV6-5 and TRBJ1-1; D not certain. The V end was cut by 2 bases, the J end by 4 bases, with 14 bases between. The CDR3 loop spans 15 amino acids. Looked up from germline, CDR1 is MNHEY and CDR2 is SVGAGI. The chain's CDR3 is CASSYGPQVGTEAFF. DNA for the CDR3: TGTGCCAGCAGTTACGGTCCCCAAGTTGGCACTGAAGCTTTCTTT.

This chain links TRBV7-2 with TRBJ2-7; D ambiguous. Germline V gene data show CDR1 as SGHTA and CDR2 as FQGNSA. The CDR3 extends over 11 amino acids. Trimming left V 0 bases short and J 6 bases short, with 3 bases between. DNA for the CDR3: TGTGCCAGCAGCTTAGCGCGCGAGCAGTACTTC. Its protein is CASSLAREQYF.

The chain combines TRBV7-2 with TRBJ2-7; D remains ambiguous. Per the germline V gene, CDR1 is SGHTA and CDR2 is FQGNSA. Between the trimmed V and J ends, which lost 2 bases and 0 bases, there was a span of 5 bases. This CDR3 has 13 residues. The CDR3 loop reads CASSLSNSYEQYF. The CDR3 DNA is TGTGCCAGCAGCTTATCAAACTCCTACGAGCAGTACTTC.

This clone was recorded a few times. V is TRBV4-1 and J is TRBJ1-2, with D tentatively TRBD1 (5 bases). This CDR3 has 14 residues. V lost 0 bases and J lost 8, with 13 bases in between. The germline V gene encodes CDR1 MGHRA and CDR2 YSYEKL. CDR3 protein: CASSQDMGQEGYTF. DNA of the CDR3: TGCGCCAGCAGCCAAGATATGGGGCAGGAGGGCTACACCTTC.

In this sample, this clone turned up once. The chain uses TRBV7-2 and TRBJ2-7, with 7 bases aligning to TRBD2. The germline V gene has CDR1 SGHTA and CDR2 FQGNSA. V shed 0 bases and J 3 bases; nucleotides not matched to a gene: 11. CDR3 length: 17 amino acids. CDR3 DNA: TGTGCCAGCAGCTTAGCAGCCTCTAGCGGACCTATCTACGAGCAGTACTTC. This gives the protein CASSLAASSGPIYEQYF.

The V gene is TRBV18, the J gene TRBJ2-7, with TRBD2 identical over 7 bases. CDR3 length equals 16 residues. The V gene end was trimmed by 3 bases and the J gene end by 4 bases; junction bases not matched to a gene: 12. The germline CDR1 and CDR2 sequences are KGHSH and LQKENI. The CDR3 protein is CASSPPTSPQPYEQYF. The CDR3 DNA follows: TGTGCCAGCTCACCCCCGACTAGCCCTCAACCTTACGAGCAGTACTTC.

The CDR3 region is CASSGGGGRPNYGYTF. Written as DNA, the CDR3 is TGTGCCAGCAGTGGGGGGGGCGGGCGCCCCAACTATGGCTACACCTTC. The chain recombines TRBV2 with TRBJ1-2; possibly TRBD1 for D (6 bases). Looked up from germline, CDR1 is SNHLY and CDR2 is FYNNEI. This CDR3 comprises 16 residues. V dropped 4 bases and J dropped 2 bases, with 17 bases sitting between them.